Listed below are T cell receptor beta chains from one sample, sequenced in a study of Graves' ophthalmopathy and Graves' hyperthyroidism. One entry per CDR3 protein, called by TCRdb with MiXCR from the multiplex PCR reads. Of roughly 1.1 million distinct CDR3 sequences listed, roughly two fifths are singletons. Sequencing was performed on peripheral blood or thyroid tissue (not recorded which). These receptor sequences come from an adult man with Graves' hyperthyroidism. CDR3s include the opening cysteine and the closing phenylalanine or tryptophan. The order of the fields is D gene, J gene, clone size, V gene, CDR3 protein, CDR3 DNA. A D gene is named only where the DNA matches it firmly. Clone size, where shown, is once, few, many, or a class for clones that have expanded.

D: -; J: TRBJ1-2; size: many; V: TRBV20-1; CDR3: CSAYGLRDRDGYTF; DNA: TGCAGTGCTTACGGGCTCCGGGACCGGGATGGCTACACCTTC
D: -; J: TRBJ1-1; size: -; V: TRBV7-6; CDR3: CASSLGPRDGEAFF; DNA: TGTGCCAGCAGCTTAGGGCCCCGGGATGGTGAAGCTTTCTTT
D: -; J: TRBJ2-3; size: few; V: TRBV29-1; CDR3: CSVEVTDTQYF; DNA: TGCAGCGTTGAGGTGACAGATACGCAGTATTTT
D: TRBD2; J: TRBJ2-2; size: -; V: TRBV9; CDR3: CASSVLREAGELFF; DNA: TGTGCCAGCAGCGTCCTACGGGAGGCCGGGGAGCTGTTTTTT
D: -; J: TRBJ2-2; size: many; V: TRBV29-1; CDR3: CSVAREGTKATGELFF; DNA: TGCAGCGTTGCCCGCGAGGGCACGAAAGCCACCGGGGAGCTGTTTTTT
D: TRBD2; J: TRBJ2-7; size: -; V: TRBV10-2; CDR3: CASSARLAGPTYEQYF; DNA: TGCGCCAGCAGTGCCCGACTAGCGGGACCTACCTACGAGCAGTACTTC
D: -; J: TRBJ1-2; size: -; V: TRBV7-9; CDR3: CASSSPTGYGYTF; DNA: TGTGCCAGCAGCTCTCCAACAGGATATGGCTACACCTTC
D: -; J: TRBJ2-7; size: -; V: TRBV5-1; CDR3: CVSSFSLGPRLLEQYF; DNA: TGCGTCAGCAGCTTTTCCCTGGGACCGAGGTTACTGGAGCAGTACTTC
D: TRBD2; J: TRBJ2-7; size: many; V: TRBV10-3; CDR3: CAISDPWTSGGASYEQYF; DNA: TGTGCCATCAGTGACCCATGGACTAGCGGGGGGGCATCGTACGAGCAGTACTTC
D: -; J: TRBJ1-2; size: few; V: TRBV24-1; CDR3: CATSGDRDGYTF; DNA: TGTGCCACCAGCGGCGACCGGGATGGCTACACCTTC
D: -; J: TRBJ1-5; size: many; V: TRBV10-3; CDR3: CAISDYDQGTGQPQHF; DNA: TGTGCCATCAGTGACTACGACCAGGGAACCGGTCAGCCCCAGCATTTT
D: -; J: TRBJ2-7; size: -; V: TRBV5-1; CDR3: CASSLKGGNPYEQYF; DNA: TGCGCCAGCAGCTTGAAGGGAGGCAACCCCTACGAGCAGTACTTC
D: TRBD1; J: TRBJ1-1; size: -; V: TRBV20-1; CDR3: CSASGQINTEAFF; DNA: TGCAGTGCCTCGGGACAGATTAACACTGAAGCTTTCTTT
D: TRBD1; J: TRBJ1-2; size: -; V: TRBV29-1; CDR3: CSVASRQGGYGYTF; DNA: TGCAGCGTTGCCAGTAGACAGGGGGGTTATGGCTACACCTTC
D: -; J: TRBJ2-7; size: -; V: TRBV14; CDR3: CASSPREKPYEQYF; DNA: TGTGCCAGCAGCCCCCGGGAGAAACCCTACGAGCAGTACTTC
D: -; J: TRBJ2-7; size: many; V: TRBV25-1; CDR3: CASSGGRRPRDSYEQYF; DNA: TGTGCCAGCAGTGGGGGCAGGCGCCCGAGGGACTCCTACGAGCAGTACTTC
D: -; J: TRBJ1-2; size: -; V: TRBV25-1; CDR3: CASRGGRGTNGYTF; DNA: TGTGCCAGCAGGGGGGGCAGGGGCACTAATGGCTACACCTTC
D: TRBD1; J: TRBJ2-5; size: -; V: TRBV18; CDR3: CASSPLPTGLETQYF; DNA: TGTGCCAGCTCACCACTCCCGACAGGGCTGGAGACCCAGTACTTC
D: -; J: TRBJ1-5; size: many; V: TRBV12-3/TRBV12-4; CDR3: CASTLERNQPQHF; DNA: TGTGCCAGCACCCTAGAGCGCAATCAGCCCCAGCATTTT
D: -; J: TRBJ1-6; size: few; V: TRBV11-2; CDR3: CASSLRDGRRLPLHF; DNA: TGTGCCAGCAGCCTCCGGGACGGCCGGCGTTTACCCCTCCACTTT
D: TRBD2; J: TRBJ2-1; size: -; V: TRBV7-2; CDR3: CASSAKGGEYNEQFF; DNA: TGTGCCAGCAGCGCGAAGGGAGGGGAATACAATGAGCAGTTCTTC
D: -; J: TRBJ2-2; size: -; V: TRBV5-1; CDR3: CASSLAEFTGELFF; DNA: TGCGCCAGCAGCTTGGCCGAGTTTACCGGGGAGCTGTTTTTT
D: -; J: TRBJ1-1; size: few; V: TRBV25-1; CDR3: CASSPRTIMNTEAFF; DNA: TGTGCCAGCAGTCCAAGGACCATTATGAACACTGAAGCTTTCTTT
D: -; J: TRBJ2-2; size: many; V: TRBV5-1; CDR3: CASSLAGLGELFF; DNA: TGCGCCAGCAGCTTGGCTGGGCTCGGGGAGCTGTTTTTT
D: -; J: TRBJ1-2; size: many; V: TRBV12-3/TRBV12-4; CDR3: CASSARRFYGYTF; DNA: TGTGCCAGCAGTGCTCGAAGATTCTATGGCTACACCTTC
D: -; J: TRBJ2-7; size: many; V: TRBV12-3/TRBV12-4; CDR3: CASSSPDGPYEQYF; DNA: TGTGCCAGCAGTTCCCCTGATGGGCCCTACGAGCAGTACTTC
D: -; J: TRBJ2-7; size: -; V: TRBV19; CDR3: CASSISENYEQYF; DNA: TGTGCCAGTAGTATTAGCGAAAATTACGAGCAGTACTTC
D: TRBD1; J: TRBJ1-5; size: -; V: TRBV5-5; CDR3: CASSFRQGPGWPQHF; DNA: TGTGCCAGCAGCTTCAGACAGGGGCCTGGATGGCCCCAGCATTTT
D: TRBD1; J: TRBJ1-6; size: -; V: TRBV10-3; CDR3: CAISESGQGGSPLHF; DNA: TGTGCCATCAGTGAGTCCGGACAGGGCGGTTCACCCCTCCACTTT
D: TRBD2; J: TRBJ2-1; size: -; V: TRBV20-1; CDR3: CSARDGRDYEQFF; DNA: TGCAGTGCTAGAGACGGGAGGGACTATGAGCAGTTCTTC
D: TRBD1; J: TRBJ2-5; size: -; V: TRBV9; CDR3: CASSSGTGGIGQETQYF; DNA: TGTGCCAGCAGTTCCGGGACAGGGGGCATAGGCCAAGAGACCCAGTACTTC
D: TRBD2; J: TRBJ2-7; size: many; V: TRBV12-3/TRBV12-4; CDR3: CASSSPPGLAWEQYF; DNA: TGTGCCAGCAGTTCACCACCGGGACTAGCGTGGGAGCAGTACTTC
D: -; J: TRBJ1-2; size: few; V: TRBV27; CDR3: CASSLEPGIYGYTF; DNA: TGTGCCAGCAGTTTAGAGCCAGGAATCTATGGCTACACCTTC
D: -; J: TRBJ1-5; size: -; V: TRBV28; CDR3: CASLQPTGPQHF; DNA: TGTGCCAGCCTTCAGCCGACAGGGCCCCAGCATTTT
D: -; J: TRBJ1-4; size: -; V: TRBV5-1; CDR3: CASSLTGLGGQTNEKLFF; DNA: TGCGCCAGCAGCTTGACGGGTCTTGGTGGGCAAACTAATGAAAAACTGTTTTTT
D: -; J: TRBJ2-7; size: few; V: TRBV5-6; CDR3: CASSLGDRPEQYF; DNA: TGTGCCAGCAGCTTGGGAGACAGACCGGAGCAGTACTTC
D: -; J: TRBJ2-7; size: -; V: TRBV29-1; CDR3: CRDQVDSYEQYF; DNA: TGCAGGGACCAGGTGGACTCCTACGAGCAGTACTTC
D: -; J: TRBJ2-5; size: many; V: TRBV29-1; CDR3: CSVDEETQYF; DNA: TGCAGCGTAGACGAAGAGACCCAGTACTTC
D: -; J: TRBJ2-5; size: many; V: TRBV7-8; CDR3: CASSLSARPQETQYF; DNA: TGTGCCAGCAGCTTAAGCGCCAGGCCACAAGAGACCCAGTACTTC
D: TRBD1; J: TRBJ1-1; size: many; V: TRBV5-1; CDR3: CASSLATGMMNTEAFF; DNA: TGCGCCAGCAGCTTGGCGACAGGGATGATGAACACTGAAGCTTTCTTT
D: -; J: TRBJ2-7; size: -; V: TRBV29-1; CDR3: CSVDTGELYEQYF; DNA: TGCAGCGTCGACACGGGGGAATTATACGAGCAGTACTTC
D: -; J: TRBJ2-2; size: -; V: TRBV7-8; CDR3: CASSVRGAFGGELFF; DNA: TGTGCCAGCAGCGTCCGGGGGGCCTTTGGGGGGGAGCTGTTTTTT
D: TRBD1; J: TRBJ1-1; size: -; V: TRBV7-9; CDR3: CASSLWTGILMNTEAFF; DNA: TGTGCCAGCAGCTTGTGGACAGGGATCCTTATGAACACTGAAGCTTTCTTT
D: -; J: TRBJ2-2; size: -; V: TRBV5-1; CDR3: CASSELSGNTRELFF; DNA: TGCGCCAGCAGCGAACTTTCTGGAAACACCAGGGAGCTGTTTTTT
D: TRBD1; J: TRBJ2-2; size: many; V: TRBV2; CDR3: CASSPIRGGYGELFF; DNA: TGTGCCAGCTCCCCCATTCGAGGGGGCTACGGGGAGCTGTTTTTT
D: TRBD1; J: TRBJ1-6; size: -; V: TRBV15; CDR3: CATSRDLGTGYSPLHF; DNA: TGTGCCACCAGCAGAGATTTGGGGACAGGGTATTCACCCCTCCACTTT
D: TRBD1; J: TRBJ2-4; size: -; V: TRBV25-1; CDR3: CASRDREAKNIQYF; DNA: TGTGCCAGCAGGGACAGGGAGGCCAAAAACATTCAGTACTTC
D: -; J: TRBJ1-5; size: -; V: TRBV14; CDR3: CASSQPVSNQPQHF; DNA: TGTGCCAGCAGCCAACCAGTTAGCAATCAGCCCCAGCATTTT
D: TRBD1; J: TRBJ1-3; size: few; V: TRBV7-9; CDR3: CASSLRRGPGNTIYF; DNA: TGTGCCAGCAGCTTAAGGAGGGGGCCTGGAAACACCATATATTTT
D: -; J: TRBJ2-7; size: many; V: TRBV11-3; CDR3: CASSIRQDEQYF; DNA: TGTGCCAGCAGCATAAGACAGGACGAGCAGTACTTC
D: -; J: TRBJ2-5; size: -; V: TRBV9; CDR3: CASSHSTKQETQYF; DNA: TGTGCCAGCAGCCATTCGACAAAACAAGAGACCCAGTACTTC
D: TRBD1; J: TRBJ1-5; size: -; V: TRBV19; CDR3: CASSIRRQGREPQHF; DNA: TGTGCCAGTAGTATCCGAAGACAGGGTCGAGAGCCCCAGCATTTT
D: TRBD1; J: TRBJ1-6; size: many; V: TRBV20-1; CDR3: CSAPGGGNSPLHF; DNA: TGCAGTGCTCCAGGGGGCGGTAATTCACCCCTCCACTTT
D: -; J: TRBJ1-6; size: -; V: TRBV14; CDR3: CASSAPQGVTYNSPLHF; DNA: TGTGCCAGCAGTGCACCCCAGGGAGTCACCTATAATTCACCCCTCCACTTT
D: -; J: TRBJ1-2; size: -; V: TRBV6-5; CDR3: CASTDGGPIGYTF; DNA: TGTGCCAGCACCGACGGGGGGCCTATAGGCTACACCTTC
D: -; J: TRBJ1-1; size: -; V: TRBV6-4; CDR3: CASSTEAGSTEAFF; DNA: TGTGCCAGCAGTACCGAGGCAGGGTCCACTGAAGCTTTCTTT